The rows below give T cell receptor beta chains drawn from one sample of a study of blood T cell repertoires in COVID-19. Sequencing was performed with immunoSEQ multiplex PCR; in TCRdb, only in-frame clones are kept and a portion is missing. The sample has approximately 250,000 clones, around 89% seen once. Sequencing used PBMCs or T cells enriched from blood (not recorded which). The receptors were sampled from a woman in her thirties who had recovered from COVID-19. CDR3s include the opening cysteine and the closing phenylalanine or tryptophan. Fields, in order: J gene, clone size, D gene, V gene, CDR3 DNA, CDR3 protein. A D gene is named only where the DNA matches it firmly. Clone size appears in some rows only: once, few, many, or a class for an expanded clone.

>TRBJ2-3|-|TRBD2|TRBV4-3
TGCGCCAGCAGCCAAGATCCCGGACTAGCGGGAGGGACGCAGTATTTT
CASSQDPGLAGGTQYF
>TRBJ1-4|-|-|TRBV12-3/TRBV12-4
TGTGCCAGCAGTCTAAGATTAAATGAAAAACTGTTTTTT
CASSLRLNEKLFF
>TRBJ1-5|-|TRBD1|TRBV7-2
TGTGCCAGCAGCCCCGGACAGGGCAATCAGCCCCAGCATTTT
CASSPGQGNQPQHF
>TRBJ2-5|once|-|TRBV6-5
TGTGCCAGCAGGGTGAGGGTGGAGACCCAGTACTTC
CASRVRVETQYF
>TRBJ1-6|-|-|TRBV7-9
TGTGCCAGCAGCTTAGACGGGGATTCACCCCTCCACTTT
CASSLDGDSPLHF
>TRBJ2-7|-|-|TRBV11-2
TGTGCCAGCAGCTTAGGTCTGCAGGCAGATTCCTACGAGCAGTACTTC
CASSLGLQADSYEQYF
>TRBJ1-2|-|TRBD1|TRBV7-9
TGTGCCAGCAGCTCCGGGCAGGGGGCTGTCGATGGCTACACCTTC
CASSSGQGAVDGYTF
>TRBJ1-1|-|-|TRBV18
TGTGCCAGCTCACCGCTTTATGACAGGATGAACACTGAAGCTTTCTTT
CASSPLYDRMNTEAFF
>TRBJ1-3|few|-|TRBV5-1
TGCGCCAGCAGCGCCGACAGGTGGATACACACCATATATTTT
CASSADRWIHTIYF
>TRBJ1-2|-|TRBD1|TRBV28
TGTGCCAGCAGTTTCGGACAGGGGGTCCCCTCTAACTATGGCTACACCTTC
CASSFGQGVPSNYGYTF
>TRBJ1-2|-|TRBD1|TRBV27
TGTGCCAGCAAAGAGAGGACAGGGGCTAACTATGGCTACACCTTC
CASKERTGANYGYTF
>TRBJ2-7|-|TRBD2|TRBV29-1
TGCAGCGCCGGTCCAGCGGGAGGAGTAAGCGAGCAGTACTTC
CSAGPAGGVSEQYF
>TRBJ2-2|-|TRBD2|TRBV18
TGTGCCAGCTCACTCCGACTAGCGTTCGACACCGGGGAGCTGTTTTTT
CASSLRLAFDTGELFF
>TRBJ1-6|once|TRBD1|TRBV6-2/TRBV6-3
TGTGCCAGCAGTTACTCGACGGCAAAGGGGACAGCTAATTCACCCCTCCACTTT
CASSYSTAKGTANSPLHF
>TRBJ1-2|-|TRBD1|TRBV4-1
TGCGCCAGCAGCCAAGATCTCACAGGGGGAGGCTACACCTTC
CASSQDLTGGGYTF
>TRBJ2-7|-|TRBD1|TRBV7-2
TGTGCCAGCAGCTTAGTTGGTACAGGGGATGCCGAGCAGTACTTC
CASSLVGTGDAEQYF
>TRBJ2-6|many|-|TRBV9
TGTGCCAGCAGCAGAGAGGGGGCCAACGTCCTGACTTTC
CASSREGANVLTF